Following are 24 T cell receptor beta chains from one sample sequenced in a study of T cells after yellow fever vaccination. Using its own MiXCR run on the 5' RACE reads, TCRdb lists one record per CDR3 protein. The table includes 300,000 to 350,000 distinct CDR3 sequences, 8.1% detected once. Source: PBMCs, taken about 41 days after the first yellow fever vaccination. The receptors stem from a man aged 18 to 30 who received the YFV17D yellow fever vaccine.

This clonotype was seen only a few times. The chain uses TRBV7-2 and TRBJ2-1; D is perhaps TRBD2 (6 bases). V shed 4 bases and J shed 9 bases, with 22 bases lying between them. CDR3 length: 16 amino acids. Germline V gene data show CDR1 as SGHTA and CDR2 as FQGNSA. DNA for the CDR3: TGTGCCAGCAGCTCACGCCTCCTAGGTGGGGGAGGTGAGCAGTTCTTC. It encodes CASSSRLLGGGGEQFF.

The chain links TRBV7-2 to TRBJ2-2; perhaps TRBD1 as D (6 bases). This CDR3 spans 12 amino acids. The germline V gene has CDR1 SGHTA and CDR2 FQGNSA. V dropped 3 bases and J dropped 9 bases, with 8 bases sitting between them. This CDR3 is CASSFRDRELFF. The CDR3 DNA sequence: TGTGCCAGCAGCTTCCGGGACAGGGAGCTGTTTTTT.

This chain links TRBV27 with TRBJ2-3, with D possibly matching TRBD1 (5 bases). The CDR3 covers 16 residues. Germline V gene lookup returns CDR1 MNHEY and CDR2 SMNVEV (reference sequence). The V gene lost 4 bases and the J gene lost 0 bases, with 14 bases spanning the gap. CDR3 protein: CASSSPDKTSTDTQYF. The CDR3 nucleotides read TGTGCCAGCAGTTCGCCGGACAAGACTAGCACAGATACGCAGTATTTT.

The chain recombines TRBV28 with TRBJ1-3; 9 bases map to TRBD1. Trimming took 6 bases from V and 4 from J; bases not matched to a gene: 10. There are 16 residues in the CDR3. CDR1 is MDHEN, CDR2 SYDVKM, per germline. This CDR3 is CASSLTGTGSGNTIYF. DNA for the CDR3: TGTGCCAGCAGCCTTACCGGGACAGGGTCGGGAAACACCATATATTTT.

This clonotype occurred many times. The chain couples TRBV5-1 to TRBJ2-2, with 8 positions matching TRBD2. With V trimmed by 5 bases and J by 6 bases, 9 bases remained unmatched. CDR3 length: 15 amino acids. From germline, CDR1 is SGHRS and CDR2 YFSETQ. CDR3 in amino acids: CASSLQAGGPGELFF. The CDR3, as DNA: TGCGCCAGCAGTCTTCAGGCGGGGGGTCCCGGGGAGCTGTTTTTT.

The rearrangement uses TRBV5-6 and TRBJ1-6; possibly TRBD1 for D (6 bases). CDR1 and CDR2 (germline): SGHDT, YYEEEE. The CDR3 contains 16 residues. The V end was cut by 3 bases, the J end by 7 bases, with 17 bases between. CDR3 amino acids: CASSSAGEGTNSPLHF. The DNA of the CDR3 is TGTGCCAGCAGCTCCGCGGGTGAAGGGACAAATTCACCCCTCCACTTT.

V is TRBV7-2 and J is TRBJ2-2, with D hard to call. V was trimmed by 2 bases and J by 1 base, leaving 11 bases between them. The CDR3 loop spans 16 amino acids. Germline V gene data show CDR1 as SGHTA and CDR2 as FQGNSA. CDR3 protein: CASSLNGILNTGELFF. The CDR3 region has the DNA TGTGCCAGCAGCTTAAACGGCATCCTGAACACCGGGGAGCTGTTTTTT.

This clonotype has more than one count but fewer than ten. This sequence joins TRBV9 and TRBJ1-6, with TRBD1 identical over 7 bases. The CDR3 length is 15 residues. The germline CDR1 and CDR2 sequences are SGDLS and YYNGEE. With V trimmed by 0 bases and J by 10 bases, 7 bases remained unmatched. In nucleotides, the CDR3 is TGTGCCAGCAGCGTAGCAGAGGGGGCTGGATCACCCCTCCACTTT. Protein: CASSVAEGAGSPLHF.

This clonotype has a handful of counts. The chain joins TRBV7-9 to TRBJ1-2; weak D call: TRBD1 (6 bases). This CDR3 has 17 amino acids. Trimming shortened V by 7 bases and J by 2 bases, and 23 bases separated the two germline ends. Germline values: CDR1 SEHNR, CDR2 FQNEAQ (reference sequence). This CDR3 is CASIPGDSEPQNYGYTF. The CDR3 DNA reads TGTGCCAGCATTCCAGGGGACTCTGAGCCCCAGAACTATGGCTACACCTTC.

The chain carries TRBV6-9 and TRBJ2-3; a weak D match, TRBD1 (5 bases). Looked up from germline, CDR1 is MNHGY and CDR2 is SVAAGI. This CDR3 comprises 15 residues. V was trimmed by 2 bases and J by 0 bases, leaving 9 bases between them. CDR3 residues: CASSYKGLSTDTQYF. CDR3 coding DNA: TGTGCCAGCAGTTATAAGGGGCTTAGCACAGATACGCAGTATTTT.

This clonotype was recorded a few times. V gene TRBV6-5 combines with J gene TRBJ2-3; no clear D gene. V was clipped by 6 bases and J by 4 bases, with 5 bases between them. There are 11 residues in the CDR3. The germline CDR1 and CDR2 sequences are MNHEY and SVGAGI. The CDR3 loop is CASRYADTQYF. The DNA for the CDR3 is TGTGCCAGCAGGTATGCAGATACGCAGTATTTT.

The V gene is TRBV27, the J gene TRBJ1-5; TRBD1 matches at 7 bases. J gave up 4 bases and V 9 bases, and 15 bases lay outside the gene matches. CDR1 and CDR2 (germline): MNHEY, SMNVEV (reference sequence). This CDR3 is built from 16 residues. The DNA for the CDR3 is TGTGCCAGTCGTCCCGTTGGACAGGCTGGGAATCAGCCCCAGCATTTT. It yields the protein CASRPVGQAGNQPQHF.

Only a few counts were recorded for this clonotype. V and J are TRBV15 and TRBJ1-4; the D is unclear. CDR1 is LNHNV and CDR2 is YYDKDF in the germline V gene (reference sequence). V lost 8 bases and J 0 bases, leaving 7 bases between the germline ends. This CDR3 has 13 residues. The CDR3 nucleotides are TGTGCCACCCTCTCACCAACTAATGAAAAACTGTTTTTT. Its protein is CATLSPTNEKLFF. The entire variable domain, with the rest obtained from reference TRBV15 and TRBJ1-4, is as follows: DAMVIQNPRYQVTQFGKPVTLSCSQTLNHNVMYWYQQKSSQAPKLLFHYYDKDFNNEADTPDNFQSRRPNTSFCFLDIRSPGLGDTAMYLCATLSPTNEKLFFGSGTQLSVL.

This clonotype was found a few times. The genes are TRBV7-2 and TRBJ2-5, with TRBD2 identical over 8 bases. CDR1 and CDR2 from the germline V gene are SGHTA and FQGNSA. The CDR3 spans 15 residues. The junction had 13 bases not matched to a gene; V was cut back by 6 bases and J by 7 bases. CDR3 sequence reads: CASRPIGLAGGTQYF. The CDR3 coding sequence is TGTGCCAGCAGACCCATAGGACTAGCCGGGGGGACCCAGTACTTC.

This chain connects TRBV15 to TRBJ2-1, with D perhaps matching TRBD1 or TRBD2 (5 bases each). V was pared by 3 bases and J by 2 bases, with 8 bases between. CDR3 length: 14 residues. Germline lookup yields CDR1 LNHNV and CDR2 YYDKDF (reference sequence). The CDR3 is CATSRRGAYNEQFF. CDR3 nucleotide sequence: TGTGCCACCAGCAGGCGAGGGGCCTACAATGAGCAGTTCTTC.

This clonotype was counted many times. The CDR3 loop reads CASRSRGPTGELFF. For the CDR3, the DNA is TGTGCCTCGCGGAGTCGGGGGCCGACCGGGGAGCTGTTTTTT. The chain has TRBV24-1 and TRBJ2-2; D is tentatively TRBD1 or TRBD2 (6 bases each). This CDR3 is built from 14 residues. The V end lost 12 bases, the J end lost 5 bases, and 18 bases lay between the germline ends. CDR1 and CDR2 from the germline V gene are KGHDR and SFDVKD.

Only a few counts were recorded for this clonotype. V and J are TRBV5-1 and TRBJ2-1, with 8 bases that match TRBD2. Germline V gene data show CDR1 as SGHRS and CDR2 as YFSETQ. With V trimmed by 0 bases and J by 3 bases, 5 bases remained unmatched. This CDR3 region has 16 residues. The CDR3 DNA sequence: TGCGCCAGCAGCTTGGTGGCGGGGGGCTTCTACAATGAGCAGTTCTTC. It encodes CASSLVAGGFYNEQFF.

The sample holds a few counts of this clonotype. In DNA, the CDR3 is TGTGCCTGGTCTCTCGCAGGTAGCGGCGAGCAGTACTTC. This gives the protein CAWSLAGSGEQYF. The chain links TRBV30 to TRBJ2-7; D may be TRBD2 (6 bases). V lost 5 bases, J lost 6 bases, and 17 bases lay in between. Germline CDR1 is GTSNPN and CDR2 is SVGIG (reference sequence). This CDR3 is 13 amino acids long.

This clonotype was counted only a few times. The chain has TRBV27 and TRBJ2-3; the match to TRBD2 covers 14 bases. Germline-derived CDR1 and CDR2 are MNHEY and SMNVEV (reference sequence). This CDR3 is built from 14 residues. V gave up 4 bases and J gave up 8 bases; unmatched junction bases: 2. In DNA, the CDR3 is TGTGCCAGCAGTTCGACTAGCGGGGGGGCTACGCAGTATTTT. Protein sequence: CASSSTSGGATQYF.

This clonotype was picked up a small number of times. The chain joins TRBV10-1 to TRBJ1-2; D not resolved. CDR3 length: 13 amino acids. The germline V and J ends were trimmed by 6 bases and 3 bases, with 11 bases remaining between them. Germline V gene lookup returns CDR1 WNHNN and CDR2 SYGVQD (reference sequence). The CDR3 DNA reads as TGCGCCAGCAGCGCGAGTCAAGACTATGGCTACACCTTC. Translation: CASSASQDYGYTF.

In its sample, this clonotype was seen a few times. This chain links TRBV18 with TRBJ2-2; TRBD1 might be the D (5 bases). The CDR3 consists of 16 residues. V lost 1 base and J 6 bases, leaving 15 bases between the germline ends. Germline loops: CDR1 KGHSH, CDR2 LQKENI. The CDR3 here is CASSPLAGMSPGELFF. In DNA, the CDR3 is TGTGCCAGCTCACCACTGGCAGGGATGTCGCCCGGGGAGCTGTTTTTT.

This clonotype was seen more than once but under ten times. The CDR3 protein is CASSFGGGEDEQYV. In DNA, the CDR3 is TGCGCCAGCAGCTTTGGTGGGGGCGAGGACGAGCAGTACGTC. This chain links TRBV5-1 with TRBJ2-7, with D maybe TRBD1 (6 bases). V lost 2 bases and J 5 bases, leaving 14 bases between the germline ends. This CDR3 is 14 amino acids long. Germline V gene lookup returns CDR1 SGHRS and CDR2 YFSETQ.

The table lists this clonotype with a few counts. The rearrangement joins TRBV29-1 to TRBJ2-1, with TRBD2 matching over 10 bases. J gave up 8 bases and V 7 bases, and 11 bases lay outside the gene matches. The V gene's germline CDR1 is SQVTM and CDR2 ANQGSEA. The CDR3 spans 14 residues. In nucleotides, the CDR3 is TGCAGCGGGCTACGCCTAGCGGGGGTCGATGAGCAGTTCTTC. Its protein product is CSGLRLAGVDEQFF.

This clonotype was recorded a few times. The chain employs TRBV7-9 and TRBJ2-1, with D possibly being TRBD2 (5 bases). Trimming left V 3 bases short and J 8 bases short, with 14 bases between. Per germline, CDR1 SEHNR and CDR2 FQNEAQ (reference sequence). This CDR3 is built from 14 residues. The CDR3, as DNA: TGTGCCAGCAGCTTTCGACCCGGAGGCGATGAGCAGTTCTTC. Amino acid sequence: CASSFRPGGDEQFF.